This is a list of T cell receptor beta chains from one sample in a study of blood T cell repertoires in COVID-19. The assay was immunoSEQ multiplex PCR, and TCRdb's table has in-frame clones only and misses some. The profile shows over 600,000 clones, 90% of them singletons. Sequencing was done on a sample of peripheral blood. These TCRs come from a woman aged 18-29 years with acute or convalescent COVID-19. The CDR3 runs from the conserved cysteine through the conserved F or W. A D gene is named only where the DNA matches it firmly. Size values are once, few and many counts, or a class for expanded clones, and some rows have none.

clone_size	d_call	v_call	j_call	cdr3_nt	cdr3_aa
once	.	TRBV5-1	TRBJ1-2	TGCGCCAGCAGCCTGGGGACGGGGAACTATGGCTACACCTTC	CASSLGTGNYGYTF
.	.	TRBV18	TRBJ2-7	TGTGCCAGCTCACTCACAGGGAATGAGGGCGAGCAGTACTTC	CASSLTGNEGEQYF
.	.	TRBV18	TRBJ2-3	TGTGCCAGCTCACCGCCAGGCAAAGTGACGCAGTATTTT	CASSPPGKVTQYF
.	.	TRBV24-1	TRBJ2-1	TGTGCCACCAGTGACCCCCTCCAGTCCGCGGGGAATGAGCAGTTCTTC	CATSDPLQSAGNEQFF
.	.	TRBV4-1	TRBJ2-3	TGCGCCAGTGGGGAGAGCACAGATACGCAGTATTTT	CASGESTDTQYF
once	.	TRBV3-1/TRBV3-2	TRBJ1-2	TGTGCCAGCAGCCAAGATCCTTTGGTTGCTAGTCGCACCTATGGCTACACCTTC	CASSQDPLVASRTYGYTF
.	TRBD1	TRBV10-3	TRBJ1-3	TGTGCCAACTCCGGGACAGGGTCTGGAAACACCATATATTTT	CANSGTGSGNTIYF
.	.	TRBV9	TRBJ2-1	TGTGCCAGCAGCGTAGTTGGCAGGAATGGTATGAATGAGCAGTTCTTC	CASSVVGRNGMNEQFF
.	TRBD1	TRBV5-1	TRBJ2-7	TGCGCCAGCAGCTTGGGGGGACAGGGCTTGGGCTCCTACGAGCAGTACTTC	CASSLGGQGLGSYEQYF
once	TRBD1	TRBV10-3	TRBJ1-1	TGTGCCATCAAGGCCGGGACAGAGAACACTGAAGCTTTCTTT	CAIKAGTENTEAFF
.	.	TRBV11-1	TRBJ1-1	TGTGCCAGCAGCTACGCAGGGGCGGGTATGAACACTGAAGCTTTCTTT	CASSYAGAGMNTEAFF
.	.	TRBV19	TRBJ2-7	TGTGCCAGTAGTATAGGGGGCGGCCAGCAGTACTTC	CASSIGGGQQYF
.	.	TRBV7-8	TRBJ1-5	TGTGCCAGCAGCTCCGACAGGATTACCAATCAGCCCCAGCATTTT	CASSSDRITNQPQHF
.	.	TRBV15	TRBJ1-5	TGTGCCACCAGCAGTACAGGATATGATCAGCCCCAGCATTTT	CATSSTGYDQPQHF
.	TRBD1	TRBV18	TRBJ2-6	TGTGCCAGCTCACCGGGACAGGGTCCCTCTGGGGCCAACGTCCTGACTTTC	CASSPGQGPSGANVLTF
few	.	TRBV7-3	TRBJ2-3	TGTGCCAGCAGCTTAGGGCGGGGGCCCACAGATACGCAGTATTTT	CASSLGRGPTDTQYF
.	.	TRBV4-1	TRBJ1-2	TGCGCCAGCAGCCAAGGGGGCAGCGGCTACACCTTC	CASSQGGSGYTF
.	TRBD1	TRBV7-9	TRBJ2-7	TGTGCCAGCAGCTTGGGACAGGGGGACTTC	CASSLGQGDF
.	TRBD2	TRBV24-1	TRBJ2-1	TGTGCCACCAGTGATCATACTAGCGGGGGCTACAATGAGCAGTTCTTC	CATSDHTSGGYNEQFF
few	.	TRBV6-4	TRBJ2-3	TGTGCCAGCAGTGACGGGGAAGCCTCGGGGACAACAGATACGCAGTATTTT	CASSDGEASGTTDTQYF
.	.	TRBV4-1	TRBJ2-7	TGCGCCAGCAGCCAAGAACGAGGGTACGAGCAGTACTTC	CASSQERGYEQYF
.	.	TRBV4-2	TRBJ1-6	TGTGCCAGCAGCCAAGATTCCAACAGGGTGGGTTCACCCCTCCACTTT	CASSQDSNRVGSPLHF
few	TRBD1	TRBV2	TRBJ1-2	TGTGCCAGCAGGGCCAGGGGGGAACTCTATGGCTACACCTTC	CASRARGELYGYTF
.	.	TRBV9	TRBJ1-2	TGTGCCAGCAGCGTAGCGGCAGGAAGGTATGGCTACACCTTC	CASSVAAGRYGYTF
few	TRBD2	TRBV25-1	TRBJ2-3	TGTGCCAGCAGTGGGGGAGCGGGGGGGCCGACAGATACGCAGTATTTT	CASSGGAGGPTDTQYF
.	.	TRBV19	TRBJ1-3	TGTGCCAGTTCACGGGGCTCTGGAAACACCATATATTTT	CASSRGSGNTIYF
.	.	TRBV30	TRBJ1-1	TGTGCCTGGAGTGTACACGGGGTGGACACTGAAGCTTTCTTT	CAWSVHGVDTEAFF
.	.	TRBV4-1	TRBJ1-5	TGCGCCAGCAGCCACGTCGGTGGTCCCCAGCATTTT	CASSHVGGPQHF
.	.	TRBV21-1	TRBJ2-4	TGTGCCAGCATAGTGACAGGGGCCCGGCGGGGAAACATTCAGTACTTC	CASIVTGARRGNIQYF
.	.	TRBV30	TRBJ1-1	TGTGCCTGGAGTCCGTCGACTGCTACGAACACTGAAGCTTTCTTT	CAWSPSTATNTEAFF
.	.	TRBV19	TRBJ2-2	TGTGCCAGTAGTATAAGGCCGGGTTCCACCGGGGAGCTGTTTTTT	CASSIRPGSTGELFF
.	.	TRBV12-3/TRBV12-4	TRBJ2-4	TGTGCCAGCAATCGGAAAAACATTCAGTACTTC	CASNRKNIQYF
once	.	TRBV2	TRBJ1-1	TGTGCCAGCGGAACAGTCTCCAGGACTGAAGCTTTCTTT	CASGTVSRTEAFF
.	.	TRBV13	TRBJ1-2	TGTGCCAGCAGCATTAGGACCGAGGGTCGTGGTGGCTACACCTTC	CASSIRTEGRGGYTF
.	TRBD2	TRBV11-2	TRBJ2-1	TGTGCCAGCAGCTTAGGAGCGGGGGCCTCCAATGAGCAGTTCTTC	CASSLGAGASNEQFF
.	.	TRBV5-6	TRBJ1-1	TGTGCCAGCAGCCTCCAGGGGAACACTGAAGCTTTCTTT	CASSLQGNTEAFF
.	TRBD1	TRBV9	TRBJ1-6	TGTGCCAGCAGCGTAGCGGGAGACAGGGTTAATTCACCCCTCCACTTT	CASSVAGDRVNSPLHF
.	TRBD1	TRBV12-3/TRBV12-4	TRBJ1-1	TGTGCCAGCAGCTCGACAGGGGCGAGAAAAGCTTTCTTT	CASSSTGARKAFF
.	.	TRBV7-9	TRBJ2-2	TGTGCCAGCAGCTTTGCAGGGTCTAGGGGGACCGGGGAGCTGTTTTTT	CASSFAGSRGTGELFF
once	TRBD1	TRBV6-5	TRBJ1-2	TGTGCCAGCAGTTCGGGACAGAACCACTATGGCTACACCTTC	CASSSGQNHYGYTF
once	.	TRBV6-6	TRBJ1-3	TGTGCCAGCAGTCCTGCCGGGGGATCGGAGTCTGGAAACACCATATATTTT	CASSPAGGSESGNTIYF
.	.	TRBV24-1	TRBJ2-7	TGTGCCACCGGCCAGGACAGCCACGAGCAGTACTTC	CATGQDSHEQYF
.	TRBD2	TRBV4-3	TRBJ2-7	TGCGCCAGCAGCCAAGATCTGAGCGGGGGTTTTTCGGGGGAGCAGTACTTC	CASSQDLSGGFSGEQYF
.	.	TRBV19	TRBJ2-3	TGTGCCAGTAGTACGAAGGAGTGGTATCGCTCCCCCACAGATACGCAGTATTTT	CASSTKEWYRSPTDTQYF
.	TRBD2	TRBV5-6	TRBJ2-3	TGTGCCAGCAGCTTAGTCGGGGGGGTTCAAGGAGATACGCAGTATTTT	CASSLVGGVQGDTQYF
.	TRBD1	TRBV9	TRBJ2-3	TGTGCCAGCAGCGCCTCGATGACAGGGGGCTCAGATACGCAGTATTTT	CASSASMTGGSDTQYF